Presented here are 3 T cell receptor beta chains from one specimen sequenced in a study of T cell repertoires in cytomegalovirus infection. TCRdb reanalysed the reads using MiXCR and keeps one entry per CDR3 protein. The sample consists of 450,000 to 550,000 distinct CDR3 sequences, more than 15% of them appearing once. Sequencing input: CD8+ T cells from PBMCs. Source of these receptors: a human donor in good health (CMV status not recorded). Some clones in this sample may be carry-over from other donors' samples.

This clonotype has a handful of counts. The chain combines TRBV28 with TRBJ1-5; possibly TRBD1 for D (5 bases). Trimming took 3 bases from V and 2 from J, leaving 14 bases between them. Germline-derived CDR1 and CDR2 are MDHEN and SYDVKM. The CDR3 length is 16 residues. The CDR3 DNA reads TGTGCCAGCAGTTTCCTACGCTGGGACCGCAATCAGCCCCAGCATTTT. Translation: CASSFLRWDRNQPQHF.

Only a few counts were recorded for this clonotype. The gene calls are TRBV10-3 and TRBJ2-7, with D unclear. Germline V gives CDR1 ENHRY, CDR2 SYGVKD. The CDR3 has 14 residues. The ends were cut back, 6 bases at V and 4 bases at J, with 16 bases in the middle. CDR3 DNA sequence: TGTGCCATCAGGCACGGGCCCCCTGATTACGAGCAGTACTTC. Residues: CAIRHGPPDYEQYF.

This clonotype was picked up many times. The chain carries TRBV6-5 and TRBJ2-5; TRBD2 matches at 10 bases. The CDR3 is 16 residues long. The J segment lost 5 bases and the V segment lost 0 bases, leaving 6 bases of the junction unmatched. The V gene's germline CDR1 is MNHEY and CDR2 SVGAGI. CDR3 DNA: TGTGCCAGCAGTTACTCCCCAACTAGCGGGGCTGAGACCCAGTACTTC. Translating it yields CASSYSPTSGAETQYF.